These 23 T cell receptor beta chains share one sample of origin, sequenced in a study of T cells after posttransplantation cyclophosphamide. Profiled with immunoSEQ multiplex PCR; TCRdb holds only in-frame clones, not every one. Singletons are absent from the sample, which has fewer than 55,000 clones. Sequenced input: PBMCs. The receptors shown here come from a man between 35 and 55 years old in good health, CMV-negative, and a related stem cell transplant donor.

This clone was counted ten times or more. The J gene is TRBJ2-3, the V gene TRBV5-5; unclear D gene. The CDR3 is 13 amino acids. CDR1 is SGHKS, CDR2 YYEKEE, per germline (reference sequence). V lost 1 base and J lost 5, with 8 bases in between. The CDR3 region has the DNA TGTGCCAGCAGCTTGAGTGCTAGAGATACGCAGTATTTT. Its protein is CASSLSARDTQYF.

This clone occurred many times. This chain uses TRBV5-1 with TRBJ1-3, with 9 bases matching TRBD1. Unmatched junction bases numbered 6, after V lost 4 bases and J lost 4 bases. The length of the CDR3 is 15 residues. Germline CDR1 is SGHRS and CDR2 is YFSETQ. The CDR3 sequence is CASSRGQGPGNTIYF. In nucleotides, the CDR3 is TGCGCCAGCAGCCGAGGACAGGGGCCCGGAAACACCATATATTTT.

This clone showed up just a few times. The chain uses TRBV2 and TRBJ1-5; D ambiguous. In germline, CDR1 is SNHLY, CDR2 FYNNEI. Trimming stripped 5 bases from V and 7 bases from J, with 15 bases between. The CDR3 loop spans 14 amino acids. The CDR3 bases are TGTGCCAGCAGTACCGGGTTGGGAGACCAGCCCCAGCATTTT. Protein sequence: CASSTGLGDQPQHF. The entire variable domain, with the rest obtained from reference TRBV2 and TRBJ1-5, is as follows: EPEVTQTPSHQVTQMGQEVILRCVPISNHLYFYWYRQILGQKVEFLVSFYNNEISEKSEIFDDQFSVERPDGSNFTLKIRSTKLEDSAMYFCASSTGLGDQPQHFGDGTRLSIL.

As regards this clone: The junction differs from germline at one of its ends, possibly a read error. J is TRBJ1-4 and V is TRBV18, with 7 bases matching TRBD1. Per germline, CDR1 KGHSH and CDR2 LQKENI. This CDR3 has 15 amino acids. The CDR3: CAGSPEAQGSSKLFF. CDR3 DNA: TGTGCCGGCTCACCAGAGGCACAGGGGTCGAGTAAACTGTTTTTT.

This clone came up many times. At one boundary the junction diverges from the germline segment, which might be a read error. CDR3 DNA sequence: TGTGCTAGCAGCTTATCATTGAGCTCGAACACCGGGGAGCTGTTTTTT. This encodes CASSLSLSSNTGELFF. The chain has TRBV7-7 and TRBJ2-2; D is unresolved. This CDR3 is 16 amino acids long. Looked up from germline, CDR1 is SSHAT and CDR2 is FNYEAQ (reference sequence).

This clone was seen at least ten times. The rearrangement links TRBV6-1 to TRBJ2-7; 7 bases align to TRBD1. The V gene's germline CDR1 is MNHNS and CDR2 SASEGT. The CDR3 consists of 13 residues. The J segment lost 7 bases and the V segment lost 4 bases, leaving 7 bases of the junction unmatched. CDR3 sequence: CASSGNRGREQYV. Written as DNA, the CDR3 is TGTGCCAGCAGTGGAAACAGGGGTCGGGAGCAGTACGTC.

V is TRBV6-5 and J is TRBJ2-1; D possibly corresponds to TRBD2 (7 bases). The CDR3 has 15 residues. Germline V CDR1 and CDR2: MNHEY, SVGAGI. Trimming removed 6 bases from V and 7 bases from J, with 19 bases in between. The CDR3 DNA reads TGTGCCAGCAGAGCACAGGGACTAATTGGGAATGAGCAGTTCTTC. It encodes CASRAQGLIGNEQFF.

This clone was counted ten times or more. The CDR3, as DNA: TGTGCCAGTAGTATTCGGGTCCTCTCTGGAAACACCATATATTTT. It translates to CASSIRVLSGNTIYF. The chain combines TRBV19 with TRBJ1-3; unclear D gene. The CDR3 length is 15 residues. The ends were cut back, 3 bases at V and 0 bases at J, with 9 bases in the middle. Germline CDR1 reads LNHDA; CDR2 reads SQIVND (reference sequence).

This clone showed up just a few times. The chain joins TRBV7-9 to TRBJ2-5; no clear D gene. The CDR3 has 13 residues. Germline values: CDR1 SEHNR, CDR2 FQNEAQ (reference sequence). Deletions cut 5 bases from V and 5 bases from J, with 12 bases between. The CDR3 protein is CASSRNYGETQYF. The CDR3 nucleotides read TGTGCCAGCAGCCGAAACTATGGGGAGACCCAGTACTTC.

Notes on this clone: A read error may account for a junction end that differs from germline. The chain is built from TRBV6-1 and TRBJ2-4; 12 bases agree with TRBD2. Germline values: CDR1 MNHNS, CDR2 SASEGT. This CDR3 contains 18 residues. CDR3 coding DNA: TGTGCCAGCAGTGAAGCTAGCGCTAGCGGGGGGGCCACAAACATTCAGTACTTC. Amino acids: CASSEASASGGATNIQYF.

This clone was detected many times. The CDR3 spells CASSQALGGQGFGYEQYF. The CDR3 DNA follows: TGCGCCAGCAGCCAAGCTTTAGGGGGACAGGGTTTTGGGTACGAGCAGTACTTC. The rearrangement links TRBV4-1 to TRBJ2-7; 9 bases agree with TRBD1. Unmatched junction bases numbered 14, after V lost 1 base and J lost 4 bases. This CDR3 has 18 amino acids. CDR1 and CDR2 (germline): MGHRA, YSYEKL.

The chain links TRBV7-2 to TRBJ2-2; TRBD1 matches at 9 bases. The CDR3 spans 16 residues. CDR1 and CDR2 (germline): SGHTA, FQGNSA. V lost 3 bases, J lost 5 bases, and 7 bases stayed unmatched. CDR3 in amino acids: CASSFGTGTRTGELFF. Written as DNA, the CDR3 is TGTGCCAGCAGCTTCGGGACAGGGACCAGAACCGGGGAGCTGTTTTTT.

V and J are TRBV5-6 and TRBJ2-1; 9 bases fit TRBD2. The V segment lost 2 bases and the J segment 4 bases; nucleotides outside the gene matches: 7. This CDR3 has 16 amino acids. Germline V CDR1 and CDR2: SGHDT, YYEEEE. CDR3 protein: CASSLPTSGFYNEQFF. The CDR3 DNA reads TGTGCCAGCAGCTTACCGACTAGCGGATTTTACAATGAGCAGTTCTTC.

The chain uses TRBV28 and TRBJ2-3; 7 nucleotides align to TRBD2. The CDR3 totals 14 residues. Germline V gene sequence: CDR1 MDHEN, CDR2 SYDVKM. Trimming removed 2 bases from V and 2 bases from J; junction bases left unmatched: 1. This CDR3 is CASSLLAATDTQYF. CDR3 coding DNA: TGTGCCAGCAGTTTACTAGCGGCCACAGATACGCAGTATTTT.

This clone was observed at least ten times. V and J are TRBV6-6 and TRBJ2-5; 7 bases fit TRBD2. J lost 2 bases, V lost 5 bases, and 11 bases had no gene match. This CDR3 contains 16 residues. CDR1 and CDR2 (germline): MNHNY, SVGAGI (reference sequence). The CDR3 loop is CASSHKRGGGQETQYF. CDR3 nucleotides: TGTGCCAGCAGTCACAAGCGGGGAGGTGGACAAGAGACCCAGTACTTC.

Many counts were recorded for this clone. The rearrangement uses TRBV11-3 and TRBJ1-1, with D perhaps matching TRBD1 (5 bases). Germline CDR1 and CDR2: SGHNT and YENEEA. The V gene lost 5 bases and the J gene lost 6 bases, with 19 bases spanning the gap. There are 15 residues in the CDR3. The chain's CDR3 is CASSPGQLVTSEAFF. The DNA of the CDR3 is TGTGCCAGCAGCCCCGGACAATTGGTGACATCTGAAGCTTTCTTT.

This clone came up many times. This chain joins TRBV10-3 and TRBJ2-7, with 9 bases that match TRBD1. The V gene end was trimmed by 6 bases and the J gene end by 1 base; junction bases not matched to a gene: 4. The CDR3 has 14 residues. CDR1 and CDR2 from the germline V gene are ENHRY and SYGVKD. CDR3 in DNA: TGTGCCATCAGCCGGACAGGGGTTTCCTACGAGCAGTACTTC. This encodes CAISRTGVSYEQYF.

CDR3 residues: CASSPGTSGSNEQFF. CDR3 bases: TGTGCCAGCAGCCCAGGGACTAGCGGGAGTAATGAGCAGTTCTTC. The chain combines TRBV9 with TRBJ2-1, with TRBD2 identical over 14 bases. CDR1 and CDR2 from the germline V gene are SGDLS and YYNGEE. V shed 4 bases, J shed 7 bases, and the junction held 4 bases outside the gene matches. The CDR3 has 15 amino acids.

This clone was counted ten times or more. V usage is TRBV5-6 and J usage is TRBJ2-7; 7 bases line up with TRBD1. There are 14 residues in the CDR3. Germline V gene sequence: CDR1 SGHDT, CDR2 YYEEEE. V lost 3 bases to trimming and J lost 4 bases; unmatched junction nucleotides: 7. In DNA, the CDR3 is TGTGCCAGCAGCTCGTCAGGGGGATCGTACGAGCAGTACTTC. Protein: CASSSSGGSYEQYF.

This clone was counted many times. The gene calls are TRBV7-8 and TRBJ2-7; TRBD2 matches at 8 bases. The germline V gene encodes CDR1 SGHVS and CDR2 FQNEAQ. This CDR3 contains 16 residues. J lost 3 bases, V lost 4 bases, and 11 bases had no gene match. CDR3 sequence: CASSSTGGTLGYEQYF. CDR3 DNA sequence: TGTGCCAGCAGCTCGACGGGGGGGACTTTGGGCTACGAGCAGTACTTC.

This clone has a count of ten or more. The chain carries TRBV7-2 and TRBJ2-2; 8 nucleotides agree with TRBD2. This CDR3 spans 16 amino acids. The germline gives CDR1 SGHTA, CDR2 FQGNSA. V was pared by 3 bases and J by 8 bases, with 11 bases of the junction left unmatched. In nucleotides, the CDR3 is TGTGCCAGCAGCTTTGGTGGGACTAGATCTTTGGGGGAGCTGTTTTTT. Protein sequence: CASSFGGTRSLGELFF.

This clone was seen ten or more times. J is TRBJ1-2 and V is TRBV7-3, with D perhaps TRBD1 (5 bases). The CDR3 covers 12 residues. Germline CDR1 is SGHTA and CDR2 is FQGTGA. With 5 bases removed from V and 7 bases from J, the gap between germline ends came to 11 bases. The CDR3 reads CASSRAGGGYTF. CDR3 in DNA: TGTGCCAGCAGCCGGGCGGGGGGTGGCTACACCTTC.

V gene TRBV6-1 combines with J gene TRBJ2-7; 14 positions agree with TRBD2. The ends lost 6 bases at V and 5 bases at J; junction bases unmatched: 3. The length of the CDR3 is 14 residues. Looked up from germline, CDR1 is MNHNS and CDR2 is SASEGT. CDR3 coding DNA: TGTGCCAGCAGGACTAGCGGGGGGGCCCACGAGCAGTACTTC. Its translation is CASRTSGGAHEQYF.